This T cell receptor beta chain derives from a study of T cells after yellow fever vaccination. Study-wide results and limits: Clonotype sharing between CD4 and CD8 compartments was small. The booster response re-showed most primary clones: about 96% CD4, around 85% CD8. Contamination by abundant bulk-population clonotypes could be present in FACS-sorted repertoires.

This CDR3 comprises 12 residues. Germline CDR1 is SGDLS and CDR2 is YYNGEE. The V gene lost 0 bases and the J gene lost 7 bases, with 7 bases spanning the gap. UMIs and a universal primer site were added when TCR cDNA was made by 5'RACE template switching. TCRdb reanalysed the 5' RACE reads using MiXCR and keeps one entry per CDR3 protein. This table has just under 600,000 distinct CDR3 sequences, roughly 13% appearing once. This clonotype was seen more than once but under ten times. The target antigen is unknown. The receptor comes from a man aged 25-45 years who received the YFV17D yellow fever vaccine. The chain combines TRBV9 with TRBJ1-2; unclear D gene. Sequenced material: PBMCs, taken on the day of the yellow fever booster vaccination. Written as DNA, the CDR3 is TGTGCCAGCAGCGTAGGGGAAGGTGGCTACACCTTC. Its protein is CASSVGEGGYTF.